The entry that follows covers one TCR beta chain sequence. TCRdb's table, derived via immunoSEQ multiplex PCR, lists solely in-frame clones and lacks some. Of 100,000 to 150,000 clones detected, roughly 87% appear once; the ten largest clones hold about 8.7%. CDR1 and CDR2 from the germline V gene are MGHDK and SYGVNS. CDR3 length: 13 residues. V was cut by 7 bases and J by 1 base, with 10 bases left in between. The data belong to a study of control samples from healthy donors and cancer patients. The source material was blood. The chain carries TRBV25-1 and TRBJ1-1; unclear D gene. The TCR originated in a man aged 35-49 years in good health. The CDR3 nucleotides read TGTGCCAGCACTTCAGGTACGAACACTGAAGCTTTCTTT. It specifies CASTSGTNTEAFF.